This entry concerns a single T cell receptor (beta chain). Its specificity is unknown. The data were obtained in a study of cytomegalovirus exposure and HLA in healthy donors. In germline, CDR1 is SQVTM, CDR2 ANQGSEA. The CDR3 covers 15 residues. Between the trimmed V and J ends, which lost 6 bases and 2 bases, there was a span of 14 bases. Overall study results and limits: TCR beta V segments were, for the most part, productive about 87% or about 30% of the time in an earlier analysis. Association of a missense DCLRE1C variant with TCR beta V- and J-gene trimming was reported in a later analysis.

The PCR ran on 60 Vbeta and 13 Jbeta primers. The repertoire was sequenced with immunoSEQ multiplex PCR; TCRdb's copy has only in-frame clones and lacks some. Among more than 140,000 clones listed, roughly four fifths were seen once. The donors were healthy bone marrow donors. V and J are TRBV29-1 and TRBJ2-6; perhaps TRBD1 as D (5 bases). Sequencing used PBMCs. This clonotype originated in a young man in good health and CMV-seropositive. The CDR3 reads CSVPLREPGANVLTF. Here the CDR3 DNA reads TGCAGCGTCCCCCTCAGGGAACCTGGGGCCAACGTCCTGACTTTC.